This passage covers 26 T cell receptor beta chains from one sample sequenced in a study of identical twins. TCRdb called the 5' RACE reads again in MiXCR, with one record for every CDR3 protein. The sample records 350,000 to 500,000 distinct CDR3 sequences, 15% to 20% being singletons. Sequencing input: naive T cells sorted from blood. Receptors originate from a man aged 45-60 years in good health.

Here the CDR3 reads CASSQATSGRGVGDEQFF. CDR3 coding DNA: TGTGCCAGCAGCCAGGCGACTAGCGGGAGGGGGGTTGGCGATGAGCAGTTCTTC. The V call is TRBV4-2, the J call TRBJ2-1, with 14 bases that match TRBD2. Germline CDR1 and CDR2: LGHNA and YNFKEQ. Trimming at V came to 3 bases and at J to 8 bases, leaving 12 bases not matched to a gene. The CDR3 runs to 18 residues.

CDR3 nucleotide sequence: TGTGCCAGCAGAAGACCGGGACTAGACACAGATACGCAGTATTTT. Translating gives CASRRPGLDTDTQYF. This chain links TRBV2 with TRBJ2-3; TRBD2 agrees at 8 bases. Germline V gene data show CDR1 as SNHLY and CDR2 as FYNNEI. CDR3 length: 15 residues. J lost 2 bases, V lost 6 bases, and 7 bases had no gene match.

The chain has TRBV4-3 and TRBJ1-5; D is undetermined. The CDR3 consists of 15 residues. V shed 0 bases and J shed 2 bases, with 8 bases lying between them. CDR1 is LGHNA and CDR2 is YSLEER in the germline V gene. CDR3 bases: TGCGCCAGCAGCCAAGAGCGGGCAGGCAATCAGCCCCAGCATTTT. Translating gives CASSQERAGNQPQHF.

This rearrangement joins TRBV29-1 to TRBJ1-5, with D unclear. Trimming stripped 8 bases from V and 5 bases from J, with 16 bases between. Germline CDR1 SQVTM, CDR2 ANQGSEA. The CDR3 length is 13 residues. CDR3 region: CSPPSSFHQPQHF. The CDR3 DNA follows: TGCAGCCCCCCGAGTAGTTTTCATCAGCCCCAGCATTTT.

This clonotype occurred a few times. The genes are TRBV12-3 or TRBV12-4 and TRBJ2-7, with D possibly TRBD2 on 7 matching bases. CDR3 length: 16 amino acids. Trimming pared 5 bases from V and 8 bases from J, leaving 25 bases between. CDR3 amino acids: CASSRRGALAGTQQYF. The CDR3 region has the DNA TGTGCCAGCAGTCGTCGGGGGGCGTTAGCGGGTACCCAGCAGTACTTC.

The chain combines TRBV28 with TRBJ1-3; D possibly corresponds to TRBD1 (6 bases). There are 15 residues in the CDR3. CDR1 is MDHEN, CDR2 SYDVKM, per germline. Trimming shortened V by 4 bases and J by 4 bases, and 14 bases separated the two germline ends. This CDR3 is CASSSRGSGGNTIYF. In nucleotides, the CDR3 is TGTGCCAGCAGTTCCAGGGGATCGGGGGGAAACACCATATATTTT. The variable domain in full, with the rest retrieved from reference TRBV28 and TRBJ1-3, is DVKVTQSSRYLVKRTGEKVFLECVQDMDHENMFWYRQDPGLGLRLIYFSYDVKMKEKGDIPEGYSVSREKKERFSLILESASTNQTSMYLCASSSRGSGGNTIYFGEGSWLTVV.

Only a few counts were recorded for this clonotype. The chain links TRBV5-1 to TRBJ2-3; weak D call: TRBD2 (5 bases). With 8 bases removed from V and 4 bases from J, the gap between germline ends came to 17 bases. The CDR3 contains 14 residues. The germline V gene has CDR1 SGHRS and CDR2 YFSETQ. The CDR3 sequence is CASRDLGGPDTQYF. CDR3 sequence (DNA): TGCGCCAGTCGGGATCTCGGTGGGCCAGATACGCAGTATTTT.

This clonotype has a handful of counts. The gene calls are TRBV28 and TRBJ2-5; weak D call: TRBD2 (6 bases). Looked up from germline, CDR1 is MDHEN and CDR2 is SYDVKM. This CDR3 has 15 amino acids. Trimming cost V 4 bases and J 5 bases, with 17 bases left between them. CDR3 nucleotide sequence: TGTGCCAGCAGTTCACCCCGGGACTTTATCGAGACCCAGTACTTC. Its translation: CASSSPRDFIETQYF. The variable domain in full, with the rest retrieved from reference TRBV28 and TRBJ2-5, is DVKVTQSSRYLVKRTGEKVFLECVQDMDHENMFWYRQDPGLGLRLIYFSYDVKMKEKGDIPEGYSVSREKKERFSLILESASTNQTSMYLCASSSPRDFIETQYFGPGTRLLVL.

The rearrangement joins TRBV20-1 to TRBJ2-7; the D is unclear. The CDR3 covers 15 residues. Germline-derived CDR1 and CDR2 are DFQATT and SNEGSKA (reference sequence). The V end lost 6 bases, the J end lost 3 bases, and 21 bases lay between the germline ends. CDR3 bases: TGCAGTGCCCCTGACGGCCCCCTTTCAGACTACGAGCAGTACTTC. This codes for CSAPDGPLSDYEQYF.

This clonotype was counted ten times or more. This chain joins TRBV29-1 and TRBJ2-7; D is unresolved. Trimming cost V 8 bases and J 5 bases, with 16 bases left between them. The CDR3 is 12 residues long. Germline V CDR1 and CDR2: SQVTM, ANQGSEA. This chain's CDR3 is CSITELGDEQYF. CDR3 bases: TGCAGCATCACCGAACTTGGGGACGAGCAGTACTTC.

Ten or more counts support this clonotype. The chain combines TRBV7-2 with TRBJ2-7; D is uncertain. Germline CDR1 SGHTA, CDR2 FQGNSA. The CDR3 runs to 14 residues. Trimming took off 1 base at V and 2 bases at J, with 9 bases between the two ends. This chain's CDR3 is CASSLDQPPYEQYF. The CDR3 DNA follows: TGTGCCAGCAGCTTAGACCAACCCCCCTACGAGCAGTACTTC.

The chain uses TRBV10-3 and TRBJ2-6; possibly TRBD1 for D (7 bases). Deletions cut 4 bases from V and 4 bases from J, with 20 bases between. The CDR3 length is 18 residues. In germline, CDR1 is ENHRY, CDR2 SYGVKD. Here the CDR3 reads CAISGGGGPGGGANVLTF. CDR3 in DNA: TGTGCCATCAGTGGCGGAGGGGGCCCGGGTGGAGGGGCCAACGTCCTGACTTTC.

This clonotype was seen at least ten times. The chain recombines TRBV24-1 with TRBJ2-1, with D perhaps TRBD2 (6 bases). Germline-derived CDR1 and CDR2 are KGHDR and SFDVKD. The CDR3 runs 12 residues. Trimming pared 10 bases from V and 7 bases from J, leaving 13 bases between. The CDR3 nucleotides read TGTGCCACGGGACTCAGCATGAATGAGCAGTTCTTC. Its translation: CATGLSMNEQFF.

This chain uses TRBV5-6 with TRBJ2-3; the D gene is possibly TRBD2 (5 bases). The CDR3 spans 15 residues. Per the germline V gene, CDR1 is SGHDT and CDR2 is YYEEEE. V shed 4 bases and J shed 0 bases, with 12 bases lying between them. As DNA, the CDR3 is TGTGCCAGCAGCCCCGGGGTAGGGAGCACAGATACGCAGTATTTT. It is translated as CASSPGVGSTDTQYF.

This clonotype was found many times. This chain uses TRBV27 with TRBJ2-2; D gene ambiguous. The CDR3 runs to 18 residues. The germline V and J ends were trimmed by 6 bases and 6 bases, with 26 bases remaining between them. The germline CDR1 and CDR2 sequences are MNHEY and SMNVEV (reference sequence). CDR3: CASRFLPFTVSAPGELFF. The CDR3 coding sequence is TGTGCCAGCAGATTCCTACCTTTCACCGTATCCGCCCCCGGGGAGCTGTTTTTT.

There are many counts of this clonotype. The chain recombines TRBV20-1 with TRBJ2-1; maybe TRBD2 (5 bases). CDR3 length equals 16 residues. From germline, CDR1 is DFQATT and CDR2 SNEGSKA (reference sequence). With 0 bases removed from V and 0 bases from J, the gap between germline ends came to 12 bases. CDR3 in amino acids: CSARDTRSPSYNEQFF. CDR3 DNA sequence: TGCAGTGCTAGAGATACTAGGTCCCCCTCCTACAATGAGCAGTTCTTC.

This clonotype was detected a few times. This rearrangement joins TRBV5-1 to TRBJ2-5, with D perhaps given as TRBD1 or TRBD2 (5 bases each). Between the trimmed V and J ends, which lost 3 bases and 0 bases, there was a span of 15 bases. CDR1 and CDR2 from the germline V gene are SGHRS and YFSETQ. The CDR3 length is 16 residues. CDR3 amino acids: CASSSSSGRDQETQYF. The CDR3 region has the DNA TGCGCCAGCAGCTCAAGTTCGGGACGGGACCAAGAGACCCAGTACTTC.

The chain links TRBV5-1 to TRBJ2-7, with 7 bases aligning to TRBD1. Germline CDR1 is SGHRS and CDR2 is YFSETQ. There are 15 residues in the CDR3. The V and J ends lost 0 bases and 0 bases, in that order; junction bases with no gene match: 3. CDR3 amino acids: CASSLGGQLSYEQYF. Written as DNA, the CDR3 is TGCGCCAGCAGCTTGGGGGGACAGCTCTCCTACGAGCAGTACTTC.

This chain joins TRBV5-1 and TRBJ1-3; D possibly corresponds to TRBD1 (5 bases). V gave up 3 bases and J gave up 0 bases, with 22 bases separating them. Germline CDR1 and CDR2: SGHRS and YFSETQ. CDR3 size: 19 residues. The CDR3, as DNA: TGCGCCAGCAGCTCTATGCCCTTTGACAGAGGGATCTCTGGAAACACCATATATTTT. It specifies CASSSMPFDRGISGNTIYF.

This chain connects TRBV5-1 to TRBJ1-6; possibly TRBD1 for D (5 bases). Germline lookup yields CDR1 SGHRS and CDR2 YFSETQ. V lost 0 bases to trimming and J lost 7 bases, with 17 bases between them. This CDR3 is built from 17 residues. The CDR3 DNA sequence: TGCGCCAGCAGCTTGGCCGGTGGGGGACGGTCGAATTCACCCCTCCACTTT. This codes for CASSLAGGGRSNSPLHF.

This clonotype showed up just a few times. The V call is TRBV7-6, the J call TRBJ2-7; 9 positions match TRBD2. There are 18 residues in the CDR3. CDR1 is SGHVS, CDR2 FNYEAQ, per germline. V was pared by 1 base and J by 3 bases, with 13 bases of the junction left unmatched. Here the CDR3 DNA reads TGTGCCAGCAGCTTAGGGGATCCCTTAGGGACTAGCAGCTACGAGCAGTACTTC. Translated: CASSLGDPLGTSSYEQYF.

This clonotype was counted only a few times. The CDR3 is CASSFRTGWNTEAFF. DNA of the CDR3: TGTGCCAGCAGCTTTAGGACAGGGTGGAACACTGAAGCTTTCTTT. The V and J genes are TRBV7-2 and TRBJ1-1; 8 bases fit TRBD1. The length of the CDR3 is 15 residues. The V gene end was trimmed by 3 bases and the J gene end by 1 base; junction bases not matched to a gene: 4. Germline CDR1 reads SGHTA; CDR2 reads FQGNSA.

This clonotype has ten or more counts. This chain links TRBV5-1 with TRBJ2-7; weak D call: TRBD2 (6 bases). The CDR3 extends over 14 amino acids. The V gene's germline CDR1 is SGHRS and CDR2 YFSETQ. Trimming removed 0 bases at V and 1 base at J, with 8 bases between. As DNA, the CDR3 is TGCGCCAGCAGCTTGGCGGAGGGATCCTACGAGCAGTACTTC. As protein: CASSLAEGSYEQYF.

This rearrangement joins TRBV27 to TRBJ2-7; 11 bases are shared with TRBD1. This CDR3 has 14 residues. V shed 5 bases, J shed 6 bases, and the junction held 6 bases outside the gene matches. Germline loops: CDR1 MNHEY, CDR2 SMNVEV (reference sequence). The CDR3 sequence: CASSAGTGGREQYF. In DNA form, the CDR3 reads TGTGCCAGCAGTGCCGGGACAGGGGGTCGCGAGCAGTACTTC.

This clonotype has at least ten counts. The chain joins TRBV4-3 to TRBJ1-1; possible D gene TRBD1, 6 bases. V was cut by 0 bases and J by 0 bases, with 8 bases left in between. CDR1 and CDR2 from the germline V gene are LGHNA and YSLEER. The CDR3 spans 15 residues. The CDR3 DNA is TGCGCCAGCAGCCAAGATGGGACACTGAACACTGAAGCTTTCTTT. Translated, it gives CASSQDGTLNTEAFF.

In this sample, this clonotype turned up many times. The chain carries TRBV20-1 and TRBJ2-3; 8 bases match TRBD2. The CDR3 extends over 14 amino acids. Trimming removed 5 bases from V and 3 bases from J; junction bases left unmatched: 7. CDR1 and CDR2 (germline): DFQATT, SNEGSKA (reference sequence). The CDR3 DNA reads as TGCAGTGCTTTCGGGGGGGCCGGGACAGATACGCAGTATTTT. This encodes CSAFGGAGTDTQYF.